This T cell receptor beta chain originates from a study of cytomegalovirus exposure and HLA in healthy donors. Regarding the study as a whole: As confirmed in vitro, a few CMV-associated chains were specific for CMV antigens. The classifier was said to identify cytomegalovirus status with high specificity and sensitivity.

As for this clone: Its antigen is not identified.

CDR3 length equals 12 residues. Trimming cost V 4 bases and J 0 bases, with 4 bases left between them. Germline V lookup: CDR1 WNHNN, CDR2 SYGVQD (reference sequence). Using immunoSEQ multiplex PCR, the repertoire was profiled, and TCRdb retains in-frame clones only, with some absent. The table records 150,000 to 200,000 clones, 87% of them present only once. J is TRBJ2-7 and V is TRBV10-1; the D is unclear. This TCR was recovered from a woman younger than 45 in good health and CMV-seronegative. The sample comprised PBMCs. This CDR3 reads CASSGSSYEQYF. Written as DNA, the CDR3 is TGCGCCAGCAGTGGCAGCTCCTACGAGCAGTACTTC.